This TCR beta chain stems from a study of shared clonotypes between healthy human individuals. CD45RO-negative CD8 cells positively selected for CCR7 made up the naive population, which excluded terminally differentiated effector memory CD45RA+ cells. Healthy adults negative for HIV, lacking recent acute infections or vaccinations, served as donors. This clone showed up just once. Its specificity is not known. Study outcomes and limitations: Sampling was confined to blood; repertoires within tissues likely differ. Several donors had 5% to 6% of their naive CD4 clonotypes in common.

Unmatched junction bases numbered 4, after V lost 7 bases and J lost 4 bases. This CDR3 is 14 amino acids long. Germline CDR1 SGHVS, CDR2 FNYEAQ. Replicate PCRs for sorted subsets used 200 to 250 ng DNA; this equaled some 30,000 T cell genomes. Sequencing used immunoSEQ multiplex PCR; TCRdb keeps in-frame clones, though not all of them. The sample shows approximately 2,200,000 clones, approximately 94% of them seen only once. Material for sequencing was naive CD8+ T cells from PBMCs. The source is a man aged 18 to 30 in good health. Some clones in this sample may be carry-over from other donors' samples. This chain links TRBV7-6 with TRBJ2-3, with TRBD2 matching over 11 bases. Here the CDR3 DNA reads TGTGCCAGCAAACTAGCGGGAGAAGCAGATACGCAGTATTTT. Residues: CASKLAGEADTQYF.